This TCR beta chain came from a study of cytomegalovirus exposure and HLA in healthy donors. The PCR made use of 60 Vbeta and 13 Jbeta primers. Only in-frame clones appear in the TCRdb table, and some are missing; sequencing was by immunoSEQ multiplex PCR. This table holds 150,000 to 250,000 clones, more than 65% found once. This sequence was found in a girl aged 10 to 17 in good health and CMV-seropositive. Material for sequencing was PBMCs.

The CDR3 DNA sequence: TGTGCCAGCAGTAGACAGGGAGGTACTGAAGCTTTCTTT. It yields the protein CASSRQGGTEAFF. This chain joins TRBV6-5 and TRBJ1-1; 7 positions match TRBD1. The CDR3 consists of 13 residues. The V gene end was trimmed by 5 bases and the J gene end by 5 bases; junction bases not matched to a gene: 5. Germline CDR1 and CDR2: MNHEY and SVGAGI.